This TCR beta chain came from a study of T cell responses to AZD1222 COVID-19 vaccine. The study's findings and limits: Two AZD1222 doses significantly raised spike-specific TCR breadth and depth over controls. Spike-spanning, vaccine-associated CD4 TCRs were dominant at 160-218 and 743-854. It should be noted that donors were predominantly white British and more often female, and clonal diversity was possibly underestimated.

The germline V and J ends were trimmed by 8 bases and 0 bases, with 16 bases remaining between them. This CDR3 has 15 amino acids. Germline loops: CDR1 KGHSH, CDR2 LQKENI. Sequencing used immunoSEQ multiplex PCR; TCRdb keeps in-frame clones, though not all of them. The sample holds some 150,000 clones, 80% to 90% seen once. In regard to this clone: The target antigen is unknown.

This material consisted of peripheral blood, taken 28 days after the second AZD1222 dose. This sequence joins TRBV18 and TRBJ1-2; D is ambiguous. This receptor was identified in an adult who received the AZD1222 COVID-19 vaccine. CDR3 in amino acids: CASTPAGNTNYGYTF. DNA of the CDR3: TGTGCCAGCACCCCGGCGGGAAACACTAACTATGGCTACACCTTC. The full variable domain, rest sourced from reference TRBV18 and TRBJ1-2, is NAGVMQNPRHLVRRRGQEARLRCSPMKGHSHVYWYRQLPEEGLKFMVYLQKENIIDESGMPKERFSAEFPKEGPSILRIQQVVRGDSAAYFCASTPAGNTNYGYTFGSGTRLTVV.